A selection of T cell receptor beta chains follows, all from one sample in a study of Graves' ophthalmopathy and Graves' hyperthyroidism. One entry per CDR3 protein results from TCRdb running MiXCR on the multiplex PCR reads. The sample contains under 400,000 distinct CDR3 sequences, about a sixth of which appear only once. The specimen sequenced was peripheral blood. These receptors came from an adult man with Graves' ophthalmopathy. Each CDR3 is given with its conserved first and last residue. A D gene is named only where the DNA matches it firmly. Rows may omit the clone size; those that give it use once, few, many or a size class.

D,J,V,size,CDR3,DNA
.,TRBJ1-5,TRBV7-9,.,CASSLGAEQPQHF,TGTGCCAGCAGTCTGGGGGCAGAACAGCCCCAGCATTTT
TRBD1,TRBJ1-3,TRBV12-3/TRBV12-4,once,CASRPTGGSGNTIYF,TGTGCCAGCAGACCAACAGGGGGCTCTGGAAACACCATATATTTT
TRBD1,TRBJ1-1,TRBV29-1,many,CSVGTGPMNTEAFF,TGCAGCGTCGGGACAGGCCCCATGAACACTGAAGCTTTCTTT
TRBD1,TRBJ2-5,TRBV6-5,many,CASSSPGGETQYF,TGTGCCAGCAGTTCCCCAGGGGGAGAGACCCAGTACTTC
.,TRBJ2-4,TRBV30,.,CAWNNGVNIQYF,TGTGCCTGGAATAACGGGGTAAACATTCAGTACTTC
.,TRBJ1-3,TRBV11-3,many,CASSRRRSSGDTIYF,TGTGCCAGCAGCCGAAGACGCAGCTCTGGAGACACCATATATTTT
.,TRBJ2-7,TRBV28,many,CASSIGSAGPIF,TGTGCCAGCAGTATCGGTTCGGCGGGTCCAATCTTC
.,TRBJ2-2,TRBV29-1,many,CTGFSPNTGELFF,TGCACAGGATTTAGCCCGAACACCGGGGAGCTGTTTTTT
.,TRBJ2-5,TRBV5-5,many,CASSFTGPQETQYF,TGTGCCAGCAGCTTCACGGGACCCCAAGAGACCCAGTACTTC
.,TRBJ1-1,TRBV5-5,many,CASSLDRGSAEAFF,TGTGCCAGCAGCTTGGATCGGGGTTCTGCTGAAGCTTTCTTT
TRBD1,TRBJ1-1,TRBV6-1,many,CASGDRDEAFF,TGTGCCAGCGGGGACAGGGATGAAGCTTTCTTT
.,TRBJ1-2,TRBV7-3,many,CASSPSRGLYGYTF,TGTGCCAGCAGCCCGAGTAGGGGACTCTATGGCTACACCTTC
TRBD2,TRBJ2-5,TRBV2,many,CASKRTSGQETQYF,TGTGCCAGCAAGCGGACTAGCGGACAAGAGACCCAGTACTTC
TRBD2,TRBJ2-2,TRBV12-3/TRBV12-4,many,CASHLLAGDVTGELFF,TGTGCCAGCCATCTGCTAGCGGGAGATGTAACCGGGGAGCTGTTTTTT
.,TRBJ2-7,TRBV2,many,CASVPDGPYEQYF,TGTGCCAGCGTCCCCGACGGACCCTACGAGCAGTACTTC
.,TRBJ1-5,TRBV6-2/TRBV6-3,many,CASSHKSGTSGNQPQHF,TGTGCCAGCAGTCATAAGTCGGGGACGTCAGGCAATCAGCCCCAGCATTTT
TRBD1,TRBJ1-6,TRBV4-1,many,CASSQIILTGRDSPLHF,TGCGCCAGCAGCCAAATCATTTTGACAGGGAGAGATTCACCCCTCCACTTT
TRBD2,TRBJ2-7,TRBV28,many,CASIPPGRGAHEQYF,TGTGCCAGCATCCCCCCCGGGCGGGGGGCCCACGAGCAGTACTTC
TRBD1,TRBJ1-2,TRBV2,many,CASNPPGQAGGYTF,TGTGCCAGCAACCCGCCCGGACAGGCGGGCGGCTACACCTTC
TRBD1,TRBJ1-2,TRBV6-1,many,CASSKNRDRDGYTF,TGTGCCAGCAGTAAAAACCGGGACAGGGATGGCTACACCTTC
.,TRBJ2-7,TRBV6-5,many,CASKRNRDAYEQYF,TGTGCCAGTAAAAGAAACAGGGACGCCTACGAGCAGTACTTC
TRBD1,TRBJ2-7,TRBV6-2/TRBV6-3,.,CASRSTGQGRYEQYF,TGTGCCAGCAGGAGTACGGGACAGGGTCGGTACGAGCAGTACTTC
.,TRBJ1-2,TRBV7-2,many,CASSSTGPGYTF,TGTGCCAGCAGCTCAACAGGGCCGGGCTACACCTTC
TRBD1,TRBJ1-1,TRBV4-1,many,CASSLRFPSGDSQNTEAFF,TGCGCCAGCAGCCTTCGGTTCCCCTCGGGGGACAGTCAGAACACTGAAGCTTTCTTT
.,TRBJ1-3,TRBV6-2/TRBV6-3,many,CASSRGASGNTIYF,TGTGCCAGCAGCAGGGGAGCCTCTGGAAACACCATATATTTT
.,TRBJ2-7,TRBV19,many,CASSTNPGGSLLDEQYF,TGTGCCAGTAGTACCAACCCCGGGGGCTCCCTTTTGGACGAGCAGTACTTC
TRBD1,TRBJ2-2,TRBV2,many,CASSWDRGRDGELFF,TGTGCCAGCTCTTGGGACAGGGGGCGCGACGGGGAGCTGTTTTTT
.,TRBJ2-5,TRBV12-3/TRBV12-4,many,CASSFARETQYF,TGTGCCAGCAGTTTCGCCCGGGAGACCCAGTACTTC
TRBD2,TRBJ2-2,TRBV5-6,many,CASSLLWASGSGELFF,TGTGCCAGCAGCTTGCTATGGGCTAGCGGGTCCGGGGAGCTGTTTTTT
.,TRBJ2-7,TRBV5-1,many,CASSPTGRGTYEQYF,TGCGCCAGCAGCCCGACAGGGCGCGGGACCTACGAGCAGTACTTC
.,TRBJ1-1,TRBV6-4,many,CATSQLGGGQLNTEAFF,TGTGCCACCTCCCAACTGGGCGGGGGGCAGCTTAACACTGAAGCTTTCTTT
.,TRBJ1-1,TRBV28,.,CASSSDPAWISFF,TGTGCCAGCAGTTCCGACCCAGCCTGGATATCTTTCTTT
.,TRBJ2-5,TRBV19,many,CASSIDWRMETQYF,TGTGCCAGTAGTATAGATTGGAGGATGGAGACCCAGTACTTC
.,TRBJ1-1,TRBV12-3/TRBV12-4,many,CASSLTDTTEAFF,TGTGCCAGCAGTTTAACTGACACCACTGAAGCTTTCTTT
TRBD1,TRBJ1-2,TRBV7-9,.,CASSNDRGYGYTF,TGTGCCAGCAGCAACGACAGGGGCTATGGCTACACCTTC
.,TRBJ2-7,TRBV6-2/TRBV6-3,once,CVSAFYEQCF,TGTGTCAGCGCTTTCTACGAGCAGTGCTTC
.,TRBJ1-1,TRBV28,many,CASSLGGESTEAFF,TGTGCCAGCAGTTTAGGGGGAGAAAGCACTGAAGCTTTCTTT
TRBD1,TRBJ1-1,TRBV6-5,.,CASSSVPGQANTEAFF,TGTGCCAGCAGTTCCGTACCCGGACAGGCCAACACTGAAGCTTTCTTT
TRBD1,TRBJ2-1,TRBV3-1,.,CASSLSLDRGLGREQFF,TGTGCCAGCAGCCTAAGCTTAGACAGGGGGCTTGGTCGCGAGCAGTTCTTC
TRBD2,TRBJ2-7,TRBV5-1,many,CASSRPSSGSYEQYF,TGCGCCAGCAGCCGCCCGTCTAGCGGGAGTTACGAGCAGTACTTC
TRBD1,TRBJ2-5,TRBV6-1,many,CASSEQGAETQYF,TGTGCCAGCAGTGAACAGGGGGCGGAGACCCAGTACTTC
TRBD1,TRBJ2-4,TRBV9,many,CASSRTGGLAKNIQYF,TGTGCCAGCAGCCGGACAGGGGGGCTAGCCAAAAACATTCAGTACTTC
.,TRBJ2-7,TRBV7-9,.,CASSFRDHEQYF,TGTGCCAGCAGTTTCCGGGACCACGAGCAGTACTTC
TRBD1,TRBJ1-2,TRBV11-1,.,CASSLGTGERPSNYGYTF,TGTGCCAGCAGCTTGGGGACAGGGGAACGGCCTTCTAACTATGGCTACACCTTC
TRBD2,TRBJ2-7,TRBV5-1,few,CASSFMPTSGSPLGQYF,TGCGCCAGCAGTTTTATGCCAACTAGCGGGAGCCCCCTAGGGCAGTACTTC
.,TRBJ1-1,TRBV19,many,CASRSIGGTVEAFF,TGTGCCAGTAGGTCTATCGGCGGCACAGTTGAAGCTTTCTTT
.,TRBJ1-5,TRBV27,many,CASMGVRYF,TGTGCCAGCATGGGAGTCAGGTATTTT
.,TRBJ2-7,TRBV2,many,CASSGVASYEQYF,TGTGCCAGCAGTGGTGTAGCCTCCTACGAGCAGTACTTC
.,TRBJ1-5,TRBV4-1,many,CASSQEGDSNQPQHF,TGCGCCAGCAGCCAAGAAGGAGATAGCAATCAGCCCCAGCATTTT
.,TRBJ1-5,TRBV29-1,many,CSVGGEGNQPQHF,TGCAGCGTTGGGGGGGAGGGCAATCAGCCCCAGCATTTT
.,TRBJ2-5,TRBV3-1,.,CASSSWTNSQETQYF,TGTGCCAGCAGTTCCTGGACAAACTCCCAAGAGACCCAGTACTTC
.,TRBJ1-6,TRBV27,many,CASSPLDSPLHF,TGTGCCAGCAGCCCATTGGATTCACCCCTCCACTTT
.,TRBJ2-5,TRBV28,many,CASSFSSANQETQYF,TGTGCCAGCAGTTTTTCTAGCGCCAACCAAGAGACCCAGTACTTC
TRBD1,TRBJ1-5,TRBV6-1,many,CASSARDRSPNQPQHF,TGTGCCAGCAGTGCCCGGGACAGGTCTCCGAATCAGCCCCAGCATTTT
TRBD2,TRBJ2-7,TRBV12-3/TRBV12-4,many,CASSSLLAGVAEQYF,TGTGCCAGCAGTTCCTTACTAGCGGGAGTGGCCGAGCAGTACTTC
TRBD2,TRBJ2-7,TRBV7-6,many,CASSLRSASGVYEQYF,TGTGCCAGCAGCTTAAGATCGGCTAGCGGGGTGTACGAGCAGTACTTC
.,TRBJ1-6,TRBV28,many,CASSFWGTNSPLHF,TGTGCCAGCAGTTTCTGGGGGACGAATTCACCCCTCCACTTT
TRBD1,TRBJ1-5,TRBV6-1,many,CASSRDREKPQHF,TGTGCCAGCAGCCGGGACAGGGAGAAGCCCCAGCATTTT
.,TRBJ2-5,TRBV7-9,many,CASRLSVHPQETQYF,TGTGCCAGCAGGCTGTCGGTACATCCTCAAGAGACCCAGTACTTC